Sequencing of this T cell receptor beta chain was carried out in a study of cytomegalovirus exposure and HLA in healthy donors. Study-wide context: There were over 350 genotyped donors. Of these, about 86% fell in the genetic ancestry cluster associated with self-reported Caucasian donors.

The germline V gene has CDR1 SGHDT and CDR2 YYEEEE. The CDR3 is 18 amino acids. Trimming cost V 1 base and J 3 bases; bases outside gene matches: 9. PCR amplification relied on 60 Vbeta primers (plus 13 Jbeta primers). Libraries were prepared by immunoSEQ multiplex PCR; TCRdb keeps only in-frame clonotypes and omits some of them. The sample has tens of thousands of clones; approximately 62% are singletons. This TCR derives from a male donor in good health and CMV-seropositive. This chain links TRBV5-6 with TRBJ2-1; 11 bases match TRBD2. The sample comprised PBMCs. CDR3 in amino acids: CASSLILRGLAGYNEQFF. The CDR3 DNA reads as TGTGCCAGCAGCTTGATTTTGAGAGGACTAGCGGGCTACAATGAGCAGTTCTTC.